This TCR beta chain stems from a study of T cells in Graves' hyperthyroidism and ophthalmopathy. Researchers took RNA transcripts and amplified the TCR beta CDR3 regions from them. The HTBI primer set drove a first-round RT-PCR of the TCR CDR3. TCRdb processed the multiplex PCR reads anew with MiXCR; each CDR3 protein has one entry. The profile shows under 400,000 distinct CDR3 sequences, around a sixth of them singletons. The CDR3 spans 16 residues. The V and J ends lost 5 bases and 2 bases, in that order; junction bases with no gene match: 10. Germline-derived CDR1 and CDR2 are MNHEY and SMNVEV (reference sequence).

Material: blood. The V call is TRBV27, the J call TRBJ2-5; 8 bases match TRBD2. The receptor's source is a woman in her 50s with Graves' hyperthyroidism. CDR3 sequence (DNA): TGTGCCAGCAGTGATCCCGGGGGGGCGGTACAAGAGACCCAGTACTTC. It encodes CASSDPGGAVQETQYF.